This TCR beta chain came from a study of blood T cell repertoires in COVID-19. Looking at the study overall: Donors in the United States, Italy and Spain gave samples during acute or convalescent COVID-19. PBMCs, B-cell-depleted T cells, or T cells were the source of the cDNA or gDNA that made up the material.

The CDR3 loop spans 14 amino acids. Germline trimming cut 3 bases from V and 5 bases from J; bases unmatched to any gene: 4. Germline V lookup: CDR1 SGDLS, CDR2 YYNGEE. Authors' processing steps: Reference gene primer amplification yielded estimated nucleated cell counts. Some clones are missing from TCRdb's copy, which holds only in-frame ones; the method was immunoSEQ multiplex PCR. That table supplies the V and J calls and clone size; D and trimming were determined from the DNA. The sample has 25,000 to 30,000 clones, around 87% seen once; the top ten hold 4.5% to 7.5%. The sample consisted of peripheral blood. The rearrangement joins TRBV9 to TRBJ1-2; 10 bases map to TRBD1. The receptor comes from a human donor in a cohort sampled during active COVID-19. CDR3 coding DNA: TGTGCCAGCAGCGCAGGGGACAGGGGTTATGGCTACACCTTC. Protein sequence: CASSAGDRGYGYTF.